This record covers a single T cell receptor (beta chain). Checkpoint therapy with ipilimumab 1 mg/kg began 14 to 28 days after transplant. Dosing: nivolumab 3 mg/kg IV, weeks 1, 4, 7, 10, then every two weeks to week 26. The data originate from a study of ipilimumab plus nivolumab after autologous stem cell transplantation. About the research overall: Patients received a median of 5 ipilimumab and 8 nivolumab doses. The DLBCL cohort had primary refractory and relapsed disease, with 18-month progression-free survival of approximately 87% and 28%.

TCRdb's table, derived via immunoSEQ multiplex PCR, lists solely in-frame clones and lacks some. The table shows tens of thousands of clones, with about 83% occurring only once. Per germline, CDR1 SGHRS and CDR2 YFSETQ. This CDR3 contains 20 residues. Unmatched junction bases numbered 16, after V lost 4 bases and J lost 4 bases. The chain recombines TRBV5-1 with TRBJ2-1, with TRBD2 matching 14 bases. The TCR sequence derives from a male donor with diffuse large B-cell lymphoma. Sequences were derived from PBMCs, sampled in a trial of ipilimumab plus nivolumab as post-transplant consolidation. For the CDR3, the DNA is TGCGCCAGCAGCCCAGGACTAGCGGGGGGTCGTCGTTCTTGGTACAATGAGCAGTTCTTC. It specifies CASSPGLAGGRRSWYNEQFF.